This TCR beta chain was sequenced during a study of OX40 agonist ivuxolimab in advanced cancers. Using immunoSEQ multiplex PCR, the repertoire was profiled, and TCRdb retains in-frame clones only, with some absent. The table shows around 74,000 clones, with approximately 85% occurring only once. To note about this clone: Antigen specificity is unknown.

Study observations and caveats: Low normalized T-cell clonal expansion was additionally recorded for some nonresponders. It was not determined which antigens were specifically recognized by the peripheral T cells that had undergone clonal expansion. Partial responders at 0.1-3.0 mg/kg showed near-lowest clonal expansion. At 0.1 to 3.0 mg/kg, clonal expansion of CD4+ and CD8+ blood T cells had occurred by week 6.

This TCR was sampled from an adult with an advanced solid tumor such as melanoma, head and neck, liver or kidney cancer. Sequences were derived from CD4+ or CD8+ T cells sorted from blood, sampled in a trial of the OX40 agonist ivuxolimab.

This chain's CDR3 is CASRALGATRRKNIQYF. In nucleotides, the CDR3 is TGTGCCAGTAGGGCCTTGGGAGCCACACGTCGCAAAAACATTCAGTACTTC. This chain uses TRBV19 with TRBJ2-4; the D gene is possibly TRBD2 (5 bases). There are 17 residues in the CDR3. CDR1 LNHDA and CDR2 SQIVND come from the germline V gene (reference sequence). With 6 bases removed from V and 3 bases from J, the gap between germline ends came to 21 bases.